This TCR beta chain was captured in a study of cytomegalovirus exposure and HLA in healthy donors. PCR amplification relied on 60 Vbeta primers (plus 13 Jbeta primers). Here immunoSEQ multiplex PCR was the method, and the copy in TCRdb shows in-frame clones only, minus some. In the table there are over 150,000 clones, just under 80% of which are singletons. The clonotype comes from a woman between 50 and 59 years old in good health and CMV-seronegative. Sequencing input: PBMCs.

CDR3 in amino acids: CASSESTPGLAGGGQFF. The CDR3 DNA follows: TGCGCCAGCAGTGAGAGTACACCGGGACTAGCGGGGGGAGGGCAGTTCTTC. The chain combines TRBV10-2 with TRBJ2-1; 15 bases map to TRBD2. V was clipped by 2 bases and J by 12 bases; unmatched bases: 11. Germline V gene data show CDR1 as WSHSY and CDR2 as SAAADI. The CDR3 totals 17 residues.